A selection of T cell receptor beta chains follows, all from one sample in a study of blood T cell repertoires in COVID-19. Repertoires were generated with immunoSEQ multiplex PCR, while TCRdb's copy carries only in-frame clones and drops some. The sample contains about 58,000 clones, roughly 77% of which appear only once. Sequencing input: peripheral blood. The origin of the receptors is a man between 60 and 75 years old with COVID-19, enrolled during active disease. CDR3s include the opening cysteine and the closing phenylalanine or tryptophan. Fields, in order: J gene, D gene, V gene, clone size, CDR3 DNA, CDR3 protein. D genes are given only for firm matches. For some rows the clone size is stated as once, few or many, or as a class when expanded; others skip it.

TRBJ2-5,TRBD2,TRBV11-1,few,TGTGCCAGCAGCTTACTCGGACTAGCGGGAGCAGAGACCCAGTACTTC,CASSLLGLAGAETQYF
TRBJ1-2,.,TRBV7-8,.,TGTGCCAGCAGCTTATCGTCAGGGTCGATCTATGGCTACACCTTC,CASSLSSGSIYGYTF
TRBJ1-1,.,TRBV27,once,TGTGCCAGCAGATATGGCGGTGAAGCTTTCTTT,CASRYGGEAFF
TRBJ1-3,TRBD1,TRBV11-1,few,TGTGCCAGCAGCTTAGCAGACAGGGGGCACCTTCACTCTGGAAACACCATATATTTT,CASSLADRGHLHSGNTIYF
TRBJ2-1,.,TRBV7-2,.,TGTGCCAGCAGCTTATCTGTCGAGCAGTTCTTC,CASSLSVEQFF
TRBJ2-1,TRBD2,TRBV19,once,TGTGCCAGTAGTGATAGCGGGGGTTACAATGAGCAGTTCTTC,CASSDSGGYNEQFF
TRBJ2-3,.,TRBV6-5,.,TGTGCCAGCAGTTACTCGCAGGGGCTGGATACGCAGTATTTT,CASSYSQGLDTQYF
TRBJ1-2,TRBD1,TRBV25-1,.,TGTGCCAGCAGACGAACAGGGGGCGACTATGGCTACACCTTC,CASRRTGGDYGYTF
TRBJ2-3,TRBD1,TRBV11-1,once,TGTGCCAGCAGCTTGGACAGGGGCAATACGCAGTATTTT,CASSLDRGNTQYF
TRBJ1-2,.,TRBV19,.,TGTGCCAGTAGTCAGACAGGCAACTATGGCTACACCTTC,CASSQTGNYGYTF
TRBJ1-4,.,TRBV5-5,.,TGTGCCAGCAGCTTGGTGGGGGCAAGTCCAACTAATGAAAAACTGTTTTTT,CASSLVGASPTNEKLFF
TRBJ2-5,.,TRBV27,few,TGTGCCAGCAGTTTAGCGAAAGCCCAAGAGACCCAGTACTTC,CASSLAKAQETQYF
TRBJ2-2,TRBD2,TRBV6-5,.,TGTGCCAGCAGTTACTGGGCGGGGGAAACCGGGGAGCTGTTTTTT,CASSYWAGETGELFF
TRBJ1-3,TRBD1,TRBV18,.,TGTGCCAGCTCACCAAGGACAGGGGGTGGACACACCATATATTTT,CASSPRTGGGHTIYF
TRBJ2-5,.,TRBV9,.,TGTGCCAGCAGCCCCCGGCAGGGGCAAGAGACCCAGTACTTC,CASSPRQGQETQYF
TRBJ1-2,.,TRBV7-3,.,TGTGCCAGCAGCTTAGGGTGGGGGGTGGACCCGAAATATGGCTACACCTTC,CASSLGWGVDPKYGYTF
TRBJ2-1,TRBD2,TRBV7-2,.,TGTGCCAGCAGCCTGGGGGAGGGTGGCTACAATGAGCAGTTCTTC,CASSLGEGGYNEQFF
TRBJ1-1,.,TRBV6-5,.,TGTGCCAGCAGCTTCCGCGCGGGGGCGAGCACTGAAGCTTTCTTT,CASSFRAGASTEAFF
TRBJ2-5,.,TRBV5-5,few,TGTGCCAGCAGCTTGGCAGGTCCTGTGTCCCAGTACTTC,CASSLAGPVSQYF
TRBJ1-2,.,TRBV19,medium-sized,TGTGCCAGTAGTTCAAGCGGACAGACCTATGGCTACACCTTC,CASSSSGQTYGYTF
TRBJ2-6,.,TRBV6-6,.,TGTGCCAGCAAGCTGGCTGGGGCCAACGTCCTGACTTTC,CASKLAGANVLTF
TRBJ2-2,.,TRBV11-3,.,TGTGCCAGCAGTCCAACCGGGGAGCTGTTTTTT,CASSPTGELFF
TRBJ2-1,TRBD1,TRBV19,.,TGTGCCAGTAGTGCTCCGGGACAGGGATACAATGAGCAGTTCTTC,CASSAPGQGYNEQFF
TRBJ2-3,.,TRBV7-3,.,TGTGCCAGCAGCCCGCGTGACGGGGGACAGCGCGATACGCAGTATTTT,CASSPRDGGQRDTQYF
TRBJ1-2,TRBD1,TRBV5-1,.,TGCGCCAGCAGCAGGGACAGTGACTATGGCTACACCTTC,CASSRDSDYGYTF
TRBJ2-2,.,TRBV6-6,.,TGTGCCAGCAGTCCAACGGGACTCTACACCGGGGAGCTGTTTTTT,CASSPTGLYTGELFF
TRBJ1-4,TRBD1,TRBV5-4,.,TGTGCCAGCAGCTTTGGGGGACAGGGGAGCACTAATGAAAAACTGTTTTTT,CASSFGGQGSTNEKLFF
TRBJ1-2,.,TRBV7-8,.,TGTGCCAGCAGCTTCCAGGGATACTATGGCTACACCTTC,CASSFQGYYGYTF
TRBJ1-6,.,TRBV7-9,.,TGTGCCAGCAGCCTCGATAATTCACCCCTCCACTTT,CASSLDNSPLHF
TRBJ2-7,.,TRBV19,.,TGTGCCAGTAGTATTGACAGGTACTACGAGCAGTACTTC,CASSIDRYYEQYF
TRBJ2-7,.,TRBV9,.,TGTGCCAGCAGCGCGGGCGGGGAGCAGTACTTC,CASSAGGEQYF
TRBJ2-3,TRBD2,TRBV7-2,.,TGTGCCAGCAGTTCCCAGCGGGGCAATACGCAGTATTTT,CASSSQRGNTQYF
TRBJ1-5,.,TRBV19,.,TGTGCCAGTAGTCCGTCAGGCGGGTATAGTAGCAATCAGCCCCAGCATTTT,CASSPSGGYSSNQPQHF
TRBJ2-1,TRBD2,TRBV5-4,once,TGTGCCATCCCAGTAAGCGGGAGTCTTTTGGCTGAGCAGTTCTTC,CAIPVSGSLLAEQFF
TRBJ2-1,TRBD2,TRBV5-1,.,TGCGCCAGCAGAACTAGCGCCAGCTCCTACAATGAGCAGTTCTTC,CASRTSASSYNEQFF
TRBJ1-2,TRBD1,TRBV6-5,.,TGTGCCAGCAGTTACCTACGGACAGGGGGCTCATATGGCTACACCTTC,CASSYLRTGGSYGYTF
TRBJ2-7,TRBD2,TRBV27,.,TGTGCCAGCAGTTTATACGCTAGCGGATACGAGCAGTACTTC,CASSLYASGYEQYF
TRBJ1-2,.,TRBV11-3,.,TGTGCCAGCAGCGCTAGATACAACTATGGCTACACCTTC,CASSARYNYGYTF